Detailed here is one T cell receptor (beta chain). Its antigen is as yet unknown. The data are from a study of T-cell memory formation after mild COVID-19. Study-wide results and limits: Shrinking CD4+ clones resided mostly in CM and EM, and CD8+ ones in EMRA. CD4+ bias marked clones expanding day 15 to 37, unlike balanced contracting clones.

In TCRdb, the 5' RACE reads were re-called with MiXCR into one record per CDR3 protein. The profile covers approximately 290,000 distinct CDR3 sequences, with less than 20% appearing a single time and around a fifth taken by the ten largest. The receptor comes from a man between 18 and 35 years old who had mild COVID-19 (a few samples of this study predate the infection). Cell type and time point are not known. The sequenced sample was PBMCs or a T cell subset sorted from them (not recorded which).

The CDR3 loop is CASSWGYSLNNEQFF. As DNA, the CDR3 is TGTGCCAGCAGCTGGGGGTACAGCCTTAACAATGAGCAGTTCTTC. The chain has TRBV5-6 and TRBJ2-1; D is perhaps TRBD1 or TRBD2 (5 bases each). The CDR3 has 15 amino acids. Between the trimmed V and J ends, which lost 3 bases and 5 bases, there was a span of 15 bases. Germline V CDR1 and CDR2: SGHDT, YYEEEE.